This T cell receptor beta chain comes out of a study of Ad26.COV2.S vaccination and SARS-CoV-2 variants. Data came from immunoSEQ multiplex PCR; TCRdb stores just in-frame clones and leaves some out. The sample records roughly 700,000 clones, around 92% being singletons. Treatment: approximately 18 received Ad26.COV2.S at low or high dose, single or two shots; 5 received placebo; per-sample allocation not given. Collection of the samples took place on day 63 after the first injection of vaccine or placebo. The CDR3 spans 13 residues. Trimming removed 1 base at V and 2 bases at J, with 6 bases between.

The chain recombines TRBV5-3 with TRBJ1-2; D call uncertain. TRBV5-3 is known as an ORF, though its function is uncertain. The TCR comes from a person aged 18 to 59 who received the Ad26.COV2.S COVID-19 vaccine or a placebo. The material sequenced was peripheral blood, taken in a trial of Ad26.COV2.S vaccine versus placebo. The CDR3 DNA follows: TGTGCCAGAAGCTTGAAGGGAAACTATGGCTACACCTTC. Its protein product is CARSLKGNYGYTF.